One sample yielded the 5 T cell receptor beta chains listed below, sequenced in a study of read filtering for tumor transcriptome and immune sequencing. From around 440 ng of RNA, a library with molecular barcoded alpha/delta and beta/gamma adaptors was made. From the reads, TCRdb called clonotypes with MiXCR, one entry per CDR3 protein. The table shows about 45,000 distinct CDR3 sequences, with about 20% occurring only once. The sequenced material came from a population of CD138-negative cells sorted from bone marrow. The source of these receptors is a donor at least 40 years old with multiple myeloma.

V and J are TRBV3-2 and TRBJ2-3; the table's D call, TRBD2, has no DNA check behind it. TRBV3-2 is a pseudogene segment. The CDR3 sequence is 16 residues long. In DNA form, the CDR3 reads TGTGCCAGCAGCCTCAGGACTAGCGGGAGAGCAGATACGCAGTATTTT. Residues: CASSLRTSGRADTQYF.

This clonotype was counted many times. J is TRBJ1-5 and V is TRBV7-6, with 7 bases matching TRBD1. The CDR3 covers 17 residues. In germline, CDR1 is SGHVS, CDR2 FNYEAQ. V lost 5 bases to trimming and J lost 0 bases; unmatched junction nucleotides: 10. CDR3 residues: CASSMQAGTVSNQPQHF. The CDR3 DNA follows: TGTGCCAGCAGCATGCAGGCCGGGACAGTTAGCAATCAGCCCCAGCATTTT. Full variable domain (outside the CDR3, taken from reference TRBV7-6 and TRBJ1-5): GAGVSQSPRYKVTKRGQDVALRCDPISGHVSLYWYRQALGQGPEFLTYFNYEAQQDKSGLPNDRFSAERPEGSISTLTIQRTEQRDSAMYRCASSMQAGTVSNQPQHFGDGTRLSIL.

There are a few counts of this clonotype. The genes are TRBV6-1 and TRBJ1-5; D is perhaps TRBD1 (5 bases). The CDR3 sequence is 13 residues long. The germline gives CDR1 MNHNS, CDR2 SASEGT. V was trimmed by 6 bases and J by 3 bases, leaving 9 bases between them. The chain's CDR3 is CASSDRNNQPQHF. The DNA of the CDR3 is TGTGCCAGCAGCGACAGAAACAATCAGCCCCAGCATTTT.

This clonotype was detected ten times or more. This chain connects TRBV20-1 to TRBJ2-5; D is unresolved. Germline CDR1 reads DFQATT; CDR2 reads SNEGSKA (reference sequence). Trimming took 5 bases from V and 5 from J, leaving 21 bases between them. The CDR3 runs 15 residues. CDR3: CSAVGQDLLRETQYF. The CDR3 DNA reads as TGCAGTGCTGTTGGGCAGGACCTGCTGCGGGAGACCCAGTACTTC.

In its sample, this clonotype ranks as medium-sized (0.01 to 0.1%). The chain joins TRBV19 to TRBJ2-1, with D tentatively TRBD2 (6 bases). The V gene lost 3 bases and the J gene lost 1 base, with 7 bases spanning the gap. Germline V gives CDR1 LNHDA, CDR2 SQIVND (reference sequence). CDR3 length equals 14 residues. CDR3 protein: CASSIGGSYNEQFF. The CDR3 DNA reads as TGTGCCAGTAGTATCGGAGGGTCCTACAATGAGCAGTTCTTC.